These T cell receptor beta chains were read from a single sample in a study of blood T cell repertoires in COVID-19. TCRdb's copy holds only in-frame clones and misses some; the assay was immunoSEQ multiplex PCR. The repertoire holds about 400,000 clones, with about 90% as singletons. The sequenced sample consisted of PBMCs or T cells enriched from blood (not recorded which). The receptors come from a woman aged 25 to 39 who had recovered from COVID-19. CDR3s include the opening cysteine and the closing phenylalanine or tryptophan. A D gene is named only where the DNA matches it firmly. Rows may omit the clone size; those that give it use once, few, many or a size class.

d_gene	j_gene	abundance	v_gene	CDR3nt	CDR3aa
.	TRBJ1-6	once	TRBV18	TGTGCCAGCTCTCGAGGACTGGGCAGCTCCTATAATTCACCCCTCCACTTT	CASSRGLGSSYNSPLHF
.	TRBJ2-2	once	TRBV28	TGTGCCGGCCGGGACATGGGAAACACCGGGGAGCTGTTTTTT	CAGRDMGNTGELFF
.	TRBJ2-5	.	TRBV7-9	TGTGCCAGCAGCTTAAGATGGCGGAACGAAGAGACCCAGTACTTC	CASSLRWRNEETQYF
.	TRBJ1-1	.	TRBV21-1	TGTGCCAGCAGCCCGCCCGCCGGACAGACTGAAGCTTTCTTT	CASSPPAGQTEAFF
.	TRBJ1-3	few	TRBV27	TGTGCCAGCGGGCGTAAGGGGGACAGAAACACCATATATTTT	CASGRKGDRNTIYF
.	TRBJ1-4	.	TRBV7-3	TGTGCCAGCAGCCTACTGCACGGGGAGGGGGAAAAACTGTTTTTT	CASSLLHGEGEKLFF
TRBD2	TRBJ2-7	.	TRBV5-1	TGCGCCAGCAGCTTGGCCTCGACTAGCGGCTACGAGCAGTACTTC	CASSLASTSGYEQYF
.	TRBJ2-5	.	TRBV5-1	TGCGCCAGCAGCAGGGCCCGCGGGGAGACCCAGTACTTC	CASSRARGETQYF
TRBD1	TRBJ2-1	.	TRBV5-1	TGCGCCAGCAGCGTGGACAGGGGTGGCAATGAGCAGTTCTTC	CASSVDRGGNEQFF
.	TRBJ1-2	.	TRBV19	TGTGCCAGTAGTGGCCAGGCTGGGCAGCCTTCTAACTATGGCTACACCTTC	CASSGQAGQPSNYGYTF
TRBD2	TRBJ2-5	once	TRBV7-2	TGTGCCACATCGTGGACTAGCGGGAGTAGAGAGACCCAGTACTTC	CATSWTSGSRETQYF
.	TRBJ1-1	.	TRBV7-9	TGTGCCAGCAGCTGGAGCATGAACACTGAAGCTTTCTTT	CASSWSMNTEAFF
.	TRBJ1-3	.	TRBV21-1	TGTGCCAGCAGCAAAATTAAGTTGGCGGTCTTCCCTGGAAACACCATATATTTT	CASSKIKLAVFPGNTIYF
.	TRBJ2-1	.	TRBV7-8	TGTGCCAGCAGTTCCGACACGAGCTCCTACAATGAGCAGTTCTTC	CASSSDTSSYNEQFF
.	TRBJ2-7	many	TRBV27	TGTGCCAGCAACGGGCTGGCGGGGCAGTACTTC	CASNGLAGQYF
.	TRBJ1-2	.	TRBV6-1	TGTGCCAGCAGTGAAGGTTTAACAGGGCAGAACTATGGCTACACCTTC	CASSEGLTGQNYGYTF
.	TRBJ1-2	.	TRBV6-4	TGTGCCAGCAGTGACTCGAAGGGGCGCTATGGCTACACCTTC	CASSDSKGRYGYTF
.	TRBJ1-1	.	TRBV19	TGTGCCAGTAGTATGCCTGGGAGGGGGTCCGCTGAAGCTTTCTTT	CASSMPGRGSAEAFF
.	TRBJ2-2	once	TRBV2	TGTGCCAGCAAAGGAGGGGCCATCAACACCGGGGAGCTGTTTTTT	CASKGGAINTGELFF
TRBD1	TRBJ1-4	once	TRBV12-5	TGTGCTGGGGGAACAGGGGGCGTTGAAAAACTGTTTTTT	CAGGTGGVEKLFF
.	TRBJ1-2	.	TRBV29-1	TGCAGCGTTGCGAGGTACGCCAGGGGCGACTATGGCTACACCTTC	CSVARYARGDYGYTF
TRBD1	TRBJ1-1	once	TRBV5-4	TGTGCCAGCAGCTTTGACAGGGGTTACACTGAAGCTTTCTTT	CASSFDRGYTEAFF
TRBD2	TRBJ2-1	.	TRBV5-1	TGCGCCAGCAGCTTGGTTGCTAGCGGGAGGGCGTACAATGAGCAGTTCTTC	CASSLVASGRAYNEQFF
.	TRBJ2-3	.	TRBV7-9	TGTGCCAGCAGCCCTCGGGGCGGGGGCACAGATACGCAGTATTTT	CASSPRGGGTDTQYF
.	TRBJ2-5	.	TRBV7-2	TGTGCCAGCAGCTCAGGGACTCGTACCCAAGAGACCCAGTACTTC	CASSSGTRTQETQYF
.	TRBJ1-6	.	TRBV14	TGTGCCAGCAGCCAAAGATCGGGGAGATATAATTCACCCCTCCACTTT	CASSQRSGRYNSPLHF
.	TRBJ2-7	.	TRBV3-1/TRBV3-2	TGTGCCAGCAGCCAAGAGACAGGCAGGCTAACCTACGAGCAGTACTTC	CASSQETGRLTYEQYF
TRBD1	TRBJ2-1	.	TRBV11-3	TGTGCCAGCAGCCCAGGGACAGATTACAATGAGCAGTTCTTC	CASSPGTDYNEQFF
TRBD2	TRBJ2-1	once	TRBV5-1	TGCGCCAGCAGCTGGGGGACTAGCGGGTCCTACAATGAGCAGTTCTTC	CASSWGTSGSYNEQFF
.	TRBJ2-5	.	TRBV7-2	TGTGCCAGCAGCTTAGCGGCCCGGGAAGAGACCCAGTACTTC	CASSLAAREETQYF
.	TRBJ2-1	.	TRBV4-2	TGTGCCAGCAGCCGACGGAGCTCGAGCTCCTACAATGAGCAGTTCTTC	CASSRRSSSSYNEQFF
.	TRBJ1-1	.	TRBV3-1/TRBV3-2	TGTGCCAGCAGCCAAGAAGGGGGTTTCACTGAAGCTTTCTTT	CASSQEGGFTEAFF
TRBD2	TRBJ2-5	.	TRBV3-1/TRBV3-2	TGTGCCAGCAGCCATGGACTAGCGGGAGGCCAAGAGACCCAGTACTTC	CASSHGLAGGQETQYF
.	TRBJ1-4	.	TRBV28	TGTGCCAGCAGATTCCACAGGACACGAACTGAAAAACTGTTTTTT	CASRFHRTRTEKLFF
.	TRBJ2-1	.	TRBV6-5	TGTGCCAGCAGTTCCCGGACAATAGGGGTGGGGAATGAGCAGTTCTTC	CASSSRTIGVGNEQFF
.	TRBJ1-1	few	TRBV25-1	TGTGCCAGTAGTCGGGGGGGGCCAACTGAAGCTTTCTTT	CASSRGGPTEAFF
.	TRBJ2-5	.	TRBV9	TGTGCCAGCAGCGCGGTTCCGGGATTGGGAGAGACCCAGTACTTC	CASSAVPGLGETQYF
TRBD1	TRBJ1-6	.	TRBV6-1	TGTGCCAGCAGTGTCCGGACACCCGGGACAGCCAATTCACCCCTCCACTTT	CASSVRTPGTANSPLHF
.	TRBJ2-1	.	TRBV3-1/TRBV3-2	TGTGCCAGCAGCCAACACCTGATAGGGGGAGTGGCCTACAATGAGCAGTTCTTC	CASSQHLIGGVAYNEQFF
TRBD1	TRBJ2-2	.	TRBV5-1	TGCGCCAGCGGCCCTTCGGGGACAGGAGGGGAGCTGTTTTTT	CASGPSGTGGELFF
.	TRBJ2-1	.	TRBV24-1	TGTGCCACCAGTGACCCCGCAGGGGACAATGAGCAGTTCTTC	CATSDPAGDNEQFF
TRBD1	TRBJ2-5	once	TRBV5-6	TGTGCCAGCTTTGTGGGCCGAGGACAGGGGGGTCCAGAGACCCAGTACTTC	CASFVGRGQGGPETQYF
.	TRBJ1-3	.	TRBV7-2	TGTGCCAGCAGCTTCCAGGGTATTACTGGAAACACCATATATTTT	CASSFQGITGNTIYF
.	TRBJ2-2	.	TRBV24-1	TGTGCCACCAGTGCCCCGGCCTTTGCGGGGGCGCCGGCCGGGGAGCTGTTTTTT	CATSAPAFAGAPAGELFF
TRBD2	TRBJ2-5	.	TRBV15	TGTGCCACCAGCAGAGATGAGGCTAGCGGGAACCAAGTGTACCAAGAGACCCAGTACTTC	CATSRDEASGNQVYQETQYF
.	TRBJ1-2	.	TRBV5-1	TGCGCCAGCAGCTTAGGGCAGACTAGTACCTATGGCTACACCTTC	CASSLGQTSTYGYTF
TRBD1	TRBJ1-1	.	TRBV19	TGTGCCAGTAGTAAGGACAGGGGTAGGCCGAGGGGGACTGAAGCTTTCTTT	CASSKDRGRPRGTEAFF
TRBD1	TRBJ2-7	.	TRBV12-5	TGTGCTAGTGGTTTCGGGACAGGGTTCAGCGAGCAGTACTTC	CASGFGTGFSEQYF
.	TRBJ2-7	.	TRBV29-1	TGCAGCGTTGGGGACAACTCCTACGAGCAGTACTTC	CSVGDNSYEQYF
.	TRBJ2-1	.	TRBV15	TGTGCCACCAGCAGAGAAAGGGAGTGGTACAATGAGCAGTTCTTC	CATSREREWYNEQFF
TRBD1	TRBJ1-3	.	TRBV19	TGTGCCAGTAGTATACCCGGACAGGGCGGAGGCAACACCATATATTTT	CASSIPGQGGGNTIYF
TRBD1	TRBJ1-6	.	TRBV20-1	TGCAGTGCTAGTTCTCGGACAGGCTTGGTCCACTTT	CSASSRTGLVHF
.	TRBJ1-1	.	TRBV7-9	TGTGCCAGCAGCTTATTGAGGGCTGAAGCTTTCTTT	CASSLLRAEAFF
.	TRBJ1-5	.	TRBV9	TGTGCCAGCAGCCCCGACAGTGTTAGCAATCAGCCCCAGCATTTT	CASSPDSVSNQPQHF
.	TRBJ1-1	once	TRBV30	TGTGCCTGCGGACGAATAGCTGAAGCTTTCTTT	CACGRIAEAFF
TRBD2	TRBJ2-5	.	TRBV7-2	TGTGCCAGCAGCCCCGTAATGGCGGGGGAAGAGACCCAGTACTTC	CASSPVMAGEETQYF
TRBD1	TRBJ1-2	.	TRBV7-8	TGTGCCAGCAGCCCATCAGGGGACAGGGGGCGAGTGTCCTATGGCTACACCTTC	CASSPSGDRGRVSYGYTF
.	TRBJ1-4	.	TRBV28	TGTGCCAGCAGTGCCGCCGTGGGGGCAGGTCAGGAAAAACTGTTTTTT	CASSAAVGAGQEKLFF
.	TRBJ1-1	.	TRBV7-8	TGTGCCAGCATCCCCTGGGTTTCGGGGGAGCGGGCATGGGACACTGAAGCTTTCTTT	CASIPWVSGERAWDTEAFF
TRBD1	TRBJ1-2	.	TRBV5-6	TGTGCCAGCAGTCACGACAGGGGGCGCGACTACACCTTC	CASSHDRGRDYTF